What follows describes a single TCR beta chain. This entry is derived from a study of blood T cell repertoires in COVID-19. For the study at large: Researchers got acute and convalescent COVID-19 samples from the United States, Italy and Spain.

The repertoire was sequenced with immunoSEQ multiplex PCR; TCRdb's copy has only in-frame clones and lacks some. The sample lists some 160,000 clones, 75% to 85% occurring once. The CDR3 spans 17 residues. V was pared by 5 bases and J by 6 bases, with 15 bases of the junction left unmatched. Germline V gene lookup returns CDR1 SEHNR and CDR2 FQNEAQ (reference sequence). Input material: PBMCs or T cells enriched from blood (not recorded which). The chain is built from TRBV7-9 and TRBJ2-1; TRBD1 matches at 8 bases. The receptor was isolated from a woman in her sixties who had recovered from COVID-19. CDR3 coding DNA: TGTGCCAGCAGCCCTAGTCTTCCGGACAGGGTTTGCAATGAGCAGTTCTTC. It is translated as CASSPSLPDRVCNEQFF.